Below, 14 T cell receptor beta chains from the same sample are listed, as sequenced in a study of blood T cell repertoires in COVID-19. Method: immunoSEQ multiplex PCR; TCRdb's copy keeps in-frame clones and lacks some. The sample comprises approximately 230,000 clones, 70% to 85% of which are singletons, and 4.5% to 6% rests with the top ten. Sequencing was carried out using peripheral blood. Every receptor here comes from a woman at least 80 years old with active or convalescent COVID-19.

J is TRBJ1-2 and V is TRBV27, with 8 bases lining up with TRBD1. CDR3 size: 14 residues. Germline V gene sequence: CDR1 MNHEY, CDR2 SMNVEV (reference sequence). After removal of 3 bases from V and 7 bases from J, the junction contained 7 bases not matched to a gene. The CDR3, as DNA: TGTGCCAGCAGTTTCCGACAGGGGTCGAGTGGCTACACCTTC. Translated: CASSFRQGSSGYTF.

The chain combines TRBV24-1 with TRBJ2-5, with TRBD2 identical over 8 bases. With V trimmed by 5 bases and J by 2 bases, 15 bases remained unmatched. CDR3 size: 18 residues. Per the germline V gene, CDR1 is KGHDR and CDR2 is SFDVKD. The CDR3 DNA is TGTGCCACCAGTGCCCTTGCGGGGCGGGGGGTCACACAAGAGACCCAGTACTTC. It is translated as CATSALAGRGVTQETQYF.

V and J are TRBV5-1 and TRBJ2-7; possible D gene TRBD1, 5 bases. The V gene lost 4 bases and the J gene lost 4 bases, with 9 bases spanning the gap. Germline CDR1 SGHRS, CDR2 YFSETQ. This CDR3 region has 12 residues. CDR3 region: CASSETDYEQYF. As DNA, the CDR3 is TGCGCCAGCAGCGAGACAGATTACGAGCAGTACTTC. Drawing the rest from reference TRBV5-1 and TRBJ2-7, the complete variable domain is KAGVTQTPRYLIKTRGQQVTLSCSPISGHRSVSWYQQTPGQGLQFLFEYFSETQRNKGNFPGRFSGRQFSNSRSEMNVSTLELGDSALYLCASSETDYEQYFGPGTRLTVT.

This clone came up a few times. DNA for the CDR3: TGCAGTGCTAGTGGTACTAGCGGGAGGGCAGGGACCTACAATGAGCAGTTCTTC. Its protein product is CSASGTSGRAGTYNEQFF. The V and J genes are TRBV20-1 and TRBJ2-1; TRBD2 aligns across 13 bases. The CDR3 sequence is 18 residues long. CDR1 DFQATT and CDR2 SNEGSKA come from the germline V gene (reference sequence). Trimming removed 3 bases from V and 2 bases from J; junction bases left unmatched: 10.

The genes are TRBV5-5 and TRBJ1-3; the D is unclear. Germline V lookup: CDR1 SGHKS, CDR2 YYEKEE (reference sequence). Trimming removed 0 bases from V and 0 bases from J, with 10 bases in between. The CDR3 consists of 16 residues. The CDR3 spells CASSLAPGNSGNTIYF. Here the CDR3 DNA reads TGTGCCAGCAGCTTGGCCCCAGGCAACTCTGGAAACACCATATATTTT.

CDR3 loop: CAWTGSNTGELFF. CDR3 DNA sequence: TGTGCCTGGACGGGATCGAACACCGGGGAGCTGTTTTTT. The rearrangement uses TRBV30 and TRBJ2-2; D is perhaps TRBD2 (5 bases). Germline CDR1 reads GTSNPN; CDR2 reads SVGIG (reference sequence). CDR3 length: 13 amino acids. Trimming shortened V by 4 bases and J by 0 bases, and 6 bases separated the two germline ends.

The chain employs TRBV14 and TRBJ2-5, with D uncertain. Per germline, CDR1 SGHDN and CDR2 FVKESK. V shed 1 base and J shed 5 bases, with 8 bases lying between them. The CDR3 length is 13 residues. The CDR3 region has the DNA TGTGCCAGCAGCCAAGGAGTAAGCGAGACCCAGTACTTC. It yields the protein CASSQGVSETQYF.

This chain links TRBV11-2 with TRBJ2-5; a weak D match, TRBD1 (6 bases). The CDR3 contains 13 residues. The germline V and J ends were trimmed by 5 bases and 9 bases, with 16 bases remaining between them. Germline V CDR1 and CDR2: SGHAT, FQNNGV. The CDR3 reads CASSNNREGAQYF. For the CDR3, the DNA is TGTGCCAGCAGCAACAACAGGGAAGGGGCCCAGTACTTC. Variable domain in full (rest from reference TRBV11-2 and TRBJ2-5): EAGVAQSPRYKIIEKRQSVAFWCNPISGHATLYWYQQILGQGPKLLIQFQNNGVVDDSQLPKDRFSAERLKGVDSTLKIQPAKLEDSAVYLCASSNNREGAQYFGPGTRLLVL.

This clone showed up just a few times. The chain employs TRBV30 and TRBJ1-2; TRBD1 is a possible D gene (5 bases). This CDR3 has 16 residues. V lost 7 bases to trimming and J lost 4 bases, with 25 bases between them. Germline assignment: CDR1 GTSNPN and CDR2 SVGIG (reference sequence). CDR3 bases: TGTGCCTCTTATGGTGAGGGGCGCGGGGCTGGCTATGGCTACACCTTC. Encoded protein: CASYGEGRGAGYGYTF.

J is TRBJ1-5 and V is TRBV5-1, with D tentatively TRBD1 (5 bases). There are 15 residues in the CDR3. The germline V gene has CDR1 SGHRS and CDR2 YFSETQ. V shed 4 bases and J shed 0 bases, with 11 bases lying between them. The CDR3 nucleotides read TGCGCCAGCAGCCCGATGGGGGGTAGCAATCAGCCCCAGCATTTT. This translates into CASSPMGGSNQPQHF.

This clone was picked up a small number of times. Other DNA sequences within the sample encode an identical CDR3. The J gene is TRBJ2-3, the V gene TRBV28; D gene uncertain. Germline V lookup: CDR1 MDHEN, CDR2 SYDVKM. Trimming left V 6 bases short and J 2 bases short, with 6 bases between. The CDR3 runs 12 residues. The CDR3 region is CASSLSTDTQYF. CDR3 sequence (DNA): TGTGCCAGCAGCCTATCCACAGATACGCAGTATTTT.

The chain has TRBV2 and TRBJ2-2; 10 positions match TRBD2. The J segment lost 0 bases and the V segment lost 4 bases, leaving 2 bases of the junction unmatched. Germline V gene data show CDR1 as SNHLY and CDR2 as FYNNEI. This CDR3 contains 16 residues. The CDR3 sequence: CASSGSGGPNTGELFF. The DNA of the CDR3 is TGTGCCAGCAGTGGTAGCGGGGGGCCGAACACCGGGGAGCTGTTTTTT. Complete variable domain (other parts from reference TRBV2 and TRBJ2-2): EPEVTQTPSHQVTQMGQEVILRCVPISNHLYFYWYRQILGQKVEFLVSFYNNEISEKSEIFDDQFSVERPDGSNFTLKIRSTKLEDSAMYFCASSGSGGPNTGELFFGEGSRLTVL.

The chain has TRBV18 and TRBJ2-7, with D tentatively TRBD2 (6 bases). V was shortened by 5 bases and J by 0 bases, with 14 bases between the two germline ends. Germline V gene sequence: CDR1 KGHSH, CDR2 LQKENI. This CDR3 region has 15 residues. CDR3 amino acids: CASSSHRDSSYEQYF. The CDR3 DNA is TGTGCCAGCTCATCACACCGGGACTCCTCCTACGAGCAGTACTTC.

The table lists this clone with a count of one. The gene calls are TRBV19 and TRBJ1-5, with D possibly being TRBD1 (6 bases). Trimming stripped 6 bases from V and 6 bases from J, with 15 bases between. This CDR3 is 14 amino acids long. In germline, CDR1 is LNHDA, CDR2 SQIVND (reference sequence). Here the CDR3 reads CASSDRLISQPQHF. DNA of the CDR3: TGTGCCAGTAGCGACAGGTTGATTTCTCAGCCCCAGCATTTT.